The count of the clone carrying this T cell receptor beta chain is one. Study processing details: Researchers report that nucleated cell counts were estimated from reference gene primer amplification. The data were produced by immunoSEQ multiplex PCR, yet TCRdb's version contains in-frame clones alone and is incomplete. The V and J calls and clone size are taken from that table; D and trimming were inferred from the DNA. Of 200,000 or so clones listed, approximately 86% were seen once; the top ten hold more than 2.5%. These data come from a study of blood T cell repertoires in COVID-19. Looking at the study overall: The study drew acute and convalescent COVID-19 samples from the United States, Italy and Spain. The analysed material was cDNA or gDNA that came from T cells, B-cell-depleted T cells, or PBMCs.

Germline CDR1 reads SGHTA; CDR2 reads FQGNSA. V was shortened by 2 bases and J by 4 bases, with 14 bases between the two germline ends. The CDR3 is 15 residues long. J is TRBJ1-2 and V is TRBV7-2; D unclear. The sequencing sample was made of peripheral blood. The origin of this receptor is a man aged 55 to 69 with acute or convalescent COVID-19. In DNA, the CDR3 is TGTGCCAGCAGCTTAAAGAGGGCCTCGGGCTATGGCTACACCTTC. This sequence encodes CASSLKRASGYGYTF. The full variable domain, completed using reference TRBV7-2 and TRBJ1-2, is GAGVSQSPSNKVTEKGKDVELRCDPISGHTALYWYRQSLGQGLEFLIYFQGNSAPDKSGLPSDRFSAERTGGSVSTLTIQRTQQEDSAVYLCASSLKRASGYGYTFGSGTRLTVV.